A single sample gave rise to the 24 T cell receptor beta chains below, sequenced in a study of T cells after posttransplantation cyclophosphamide. Sampled 1 year posttransplant, controls received myeloablative marrow transplants, methotrexate and a calcineurin inhibitor. This table comes from immunoSEQ multiplex PCR, and its TCRdb copy is limited to in-frame clones, with some not included. The sample has more than 20,000 clones; 89% are singletons. The sample here was PBMCs, taken after an allogeneic stem cell transplant with a calcineurin inhibitor and methotrexate. The receptor source for this set is a female patient aged 45 to 65 who received an allogeneic stem cell transplant from an unrelated donor, was CMV-positive, and had chronic GVHD only. The T cells may partly be graft donor cells.

The chain links TRBV7-3 to TRBJ2-1, with TRBD2 identical over 9 bases. There are 16 residues in the CDR3. Per germline, CDR1 SGHTA and CDR2 FQGTGA. After removal of 4 bases from V and 3 bases from J, the junction contained 7 bases not matched to a gene. The CDR3 bases are TGTGCCAGCAGCTGGGGAGCGGGAGGTGTCTACAATGAGCAGTTCTTC. Translating it yields CASSWGAGGVYNEQFF.

This clone was found once. The chain couples TRBV29-1 to TRBJ2-3; 10 nucleotides agree with TRBD2. CDR1 and CDR2 from the germline V gene are SQVTM and ANQGSEA. V shed 5 bases and J 3 bases; nucleotides not matched to a gene: 14. The CDR3 spans 17 residues. CDR3 sequence: CSVPNPILAGATDTQYF. The CDR3 DNA follows: TGCAGCGTTCCGAATCCCATCCTAGCGGGAGCGACAGATACGCAGTATTTT.

This clone occurred once. V gene TRBV28 combines with J gene TRBJ1-4, with a possible D match to TRBD1 (5 bases). V lost 3 bases and J lost 6, with 11 bases in between. This CDR3 spans 14 amino acids. Germline V gene sequence: CDR1 MDHEN, CDR2 SYDVKM. The CDR3 protein is CASSFQGGDEKLFF. The CDR3 nucleotides read TGTGCCAGCAGTTTCCAGGGAGGCGATGAAAAACTGTTTTTT. The complete variable domain, with remaining parts taken from reference TRBV28 and TRBJ1-4, reads DVKVTQSSRYLVKRTGEKVFLECVQDMDHENMFWYRQDPGLGLRLIYFSYDVKMKEKGDIPEGYSVSREKKERFSLILESASTNQTSMYLCASSFQGGDEKLFFGSGTQLSVL.

This chain joins TRBV10-3 and TRBJ2-1; 12 nucleotides agree with TRBD2. The CDR3 totals 20 residues. The trim removed 0 bases at V and 5 bases at J, leaving 14 bases unmatched. Germline CDR1 ENHRY, CDR2 SYGVKD. This CDR3 reads CAISESSFRRASGRDNEQFF. The CDR3 DNA reads TGTGCCATCAGTGAGTCGAGTTTCCGTCGGGCTAGCGGGAGGGACAATGAGCAGTTCTTC.

Here the CDR3 DNA reads TGCAGCGTGAGCACCCTACGACAGGGGGAAGCTTTCTTT. This translates into CSVSTLRQGEAFF. The gene calls are TRBV29-1 and TRBJ1-1; 8 bases line up with TRBD1. This CDR3 has 13 residues. Germline values: CDR1 SQVTM, CDR2 ANQGSEA. V was pared by 6 bases and J by 8 bases, with 11 bases of the junction left unmatched.

The genes are TRBV7-6 and TRBJ2-1, with D uncertain. The V gene lost 1 base and the J gene lost 2 bases, with 9 bases spanning the gap. The CDR3 has 15 residues. The germline V gene has CDR1 SGHVS and CDR2 FNYEAQ. CDR3 nucleotide sequence: TGTGCCAGCAGCTTAGTGGGCGACCCCTACAATGAGCAGTTCTTC. Its translation: CASSLVGDPYNEQFF.

The chain uses TRBV27 and TRBJ2-7; a weak D match, TRBD1 (5 bases). Germline V gene lookup returns CDR1 MNHEY and CDR2 SMNVEV (reference sequence). The V gene lost 2 bases and the J gene lost 3 bases, with 17 bases spanning the gap. The CDR3 consists of 16 residues. The CDR3 nucleotides read TGTGCCAGCAGTTTAGCAGGGCGGCCAGGGCACTACGAGCAGTACTTC. This encodes CASSLAGRPGHYEQYF.

The genes are TRBV7-9 and TRBJ2-7, with TRBD2 as a possible D gene (6 bases). CDR1 is SEHNR, CDR2 FQNEAQ, per germline (reference sequence). CDR3 size: 16 residues. With 5 bases removed from V and 1 base from J, the gap between germline ends came to 18 bases. This CDR3 reads CASSLSSPGGSYEQYF. In DNA, the CDR3 is TGTGCCAGCAGCCTGAGTTCTCCCGGGGGTTCCTACGAGCAGTACTTC.

The V and J genes are TRBV7-8 and TRBJ2-7; D gene ambiguous. CDR3 size: 14 residues. The ends were cut back, 1 base at V and 2 bases at J, with 9 bases in the middle. Germline-derived CDR1 and CDR2 are SGHVS and FQNEAQ. DNA of the CDR3: TGTGCCAGCAGCTTAGTTGGCGGAACCTACGAGCAGTACTTC. Amino acids: CASSLVGGTYEQYF.

The gene calls are TRBV11-3 and TRBJ2-3; the match to TRBD2 covers 10 bases. Per the germline V gene, CDR1 is SGHNT and CDR2 is YENEEA. V was clipped by 3 bases and J by 2 bases; unmatched bases: 8. CDR3 length equals 17 residues. The DNA for the CDR3 is TGTGCCAGCAGCTTCCGACTAGCGGGCATATCCACAGATACGCAGTATTTT. Translated, it gives CASSFRLAGISTDTQYF.

The J gene is TRBJ2-1, the V gene TRBV19; a possible D gene is TRBD2 (6 bases). Trimming took 3 bases from V and 10 from J, leaving 19 bases between them. The CDR3 covers 15 residues. CDR1 and CDR2 (germline): LNHDA, SQIVND (reference sequence). The CDR3 here is CASSIAGTLYSEQFF. DNA of the CDR3: TGTGCCAGTAGTATCGCGGGAACGCTCTATTCCGAGCAGTTCTTC.

The chain is built from TRBV7-9 and TRBJ2-7; D is undetermined. The V gene lost 0 bases and the J gene lost 6 bases, with 12 bases spanning the gap. This CDR3 is 14 amino acids long. Germline assignment: CDR1 SEHNR and CDR2 FQNEAQ (reference sequence). The DNA for the CDR3 is TGTGCCAGCAGCTTAGCATATGAGGTAGCCGAGCAGTACTTC. It codes for CASSLAYEVAEQYF.

The chain joins TRBV29-1 to TRBJ1-1, with 9 nucleotides matching TRBD1. The CDR3 is made up of 12 amino acids. V was pared by 8 bases and J by 4 bases, with 5 bases of the junction left unmatched. Germline CDR1 SQVTM, CDR2 ANQGSEA. The CDR3 is CSYLTGGTEAFF. The CDR3 DNA is TGCAGCTACTTGACAGGGGGCACTGAAGCTTTCTTT.

The J gene is TRBJ2-3, the V gene TRBV5-1; 11 bases fit TRBD2. V lost 4 bases and J lost 2; bases outside the gene matches: 3. CDR3 size: 15 residues. CDR1 is SGHRS, CDR2 YFSETQ, per germline. CDR3 loop: CASSLTSGATDTQYF. CDR3 in DNA: TGCGCCAGCAGCCTGACTAGCGGGGCCACAGATACGCAGTATTTT.

The chain combines TRBV4-1 with TRBJ2-7, with D possibly matching TRBD2 (5 bases). CDR1 and CDR2 from the germline V gene are MGHRA and YSYEKL. V lost 1 base to trimming and J lost 2 bases, with 9 bases between them. CDR3 length: 14 amino acids. The CDR3 protein is CASSQAGSTYEQYF. The CDR3 DNA is TGCGCCAGCAGCCAAGCGGGATCGACCTACGAGCAGTACTTC.

The chain has TRBV5-6 and TRBJ1-5, with TRBD1 matching over 9 bases. CDR1 SGHDT and CDR2 YYEEEE come from the germline V gene. CDR3 length: 15 amino acids. Trimming took 4 bases from V and 7 from J; bases not matched to a gene: 9. The CDR3 nucleotides are TGTGCCAGCAGCGGGGGGACAGGGAGAGGACAGCCCCAGCATTTT. Translating it yields CASSGGTGRGQPQHF.

The chain uses TRBV11-1 and TRBJ2-7, with 12 bases matching TRBD2. Germline V gene sequence: CDR1 SGHAT, CDR2 FQDESV (reference sequence). This CDR3 spans 14 amino acids. With V trimmed by 8 bases and J by 3 bases, 5 bases remained unmatched. The CDR3 sequence: CASAPGLAGYEQYF. In DNA form, the CDR3 reads TGTGCCAGCGCCCCGGGACTAGCGGGCTACGAGCAGTACTTC.

The rearrangement joins TRBV29-1 to TRBJ2-1; tentative D call: TRBD2 (6 bases). Germline CDR1 reads SQVTM; CDR2 reads ANQGSEA. This CDR3 has 13 residues. V lost 4 bases to trimming and J lost 7 bases, with 14 bases between them. This chain's CDR3 is CSVVSGEWNEQFF. As DNA, the CDR3 is TGCAGCGTTGTATCGGGAGAATGGAATGAGCAGTTCTTC.

The rearrangement links TRBV2 to TRBJ2-1, with 7 positions matching TRBD1. This CDR3 spans 12 amino acids. CDR1 is SNHLY and CDR2 is FYNNEI in the germline V gene. V gave up 6 bases and J gave up 6 bases; unmatched junction bases: 2. The DNA for the CDR3 is TGTGCCAGCAGAGGGGGCTTCAATGAGCAGTTCTTC. Translated, it gives CASRGGFNEQFF. The whole variable domain, filled in from reference TRBV2 and TRBJ2-1, reads EPEVTQTPSHQVTQMGQEVILRCVPISNHLYFYWYRQILGQKVEFLVSFYNNEISEKSEIFDDQFSVERPDGSNFTLKIRSTKLEDSAMYFCASRGGFNEQFFGPGTRLTVL.

In the case of this clone: Other DNA variants within this sample encode the same CDR3. The rearrangement links TRBV5-4 to TRBJ1-5; no clear D. This CDR3 has 13 residues. Trimming took off 0 bases at V and 5 bases at J, with 6 bases between the two ends. CDR1 and CDR2 from the germline V gene are SGHNT and YYREEE (reference sequence). The DNA for the CDR3 is TGTGCCAGCAGCTTGGCCGGGGATCAGCCCCAGCATTTT. The encoded protein is CASSLAGDQPQHF.

V usage is TRBV20-1 and J usage is TRBJ1-1; D gene unclear. V was trimmed by 0 bases and J by 11 bases, leaving 7 bases between them. Germline CDR1 is DFQATT and CDR2 is SNEGSKA (reference sequence). The CDR3 runs 10 residues. CDR3 DNA: TGCAGTGCTAGAGATCCCTACGCTTTCTTT. This encodes CSARDPYAFF.

The CDR3 coding sequence is TGTGCCAGTAGTATATATAAGTGGGGGCCCGTGAACACTGAAGCTTTCTTT. Amino acid sequence: CASSIYKWGPVNTEAFF. The chain couples TRBV19 to TRBJ1-1; D might be TRBD1 (6 bases). The length of the CDR3 is 17 residues. Per germline, CDR1 LNHDA and CDR2 SQIVND (reference sequence). V was trimmed by 2 bases and J by 0 bases, leaving 16 bases between them.

The chain couples TRBV18 to TRBJ1-3, with unresolved D. V was clipped by 1 base and J by 0 bases, with 22 bases between them. Germline lookup yields CDR1 KGHSH and CDR2 LQKENI. The CDR3 consists of 20 residues. CDR3 DNA sequence: TGTGCCAGCTCACCACTAAACCGAGACCTGGGCCAACCCTCTGGAAACACCATATATTTT. Translation gives CASSPLNRDLGQPSGNTIYF. Filled out from reference TRBV18 and TRBJ1-3, the complete variable domain reads NAGVMQNPRHLVRRRGQEARLRCSPMKGHSHVYWYRQLPEEGLKFMVYLQKENIIDESGMPKERFSAEFPKEGPSILRIQQVVRGDSAAYFCASSPLNRDLGQPSGNTIYFGEGSWLTVV.

The rearrangement uses TRBV9 and TRBJ2-7; D might be TRBD2 (5 bases). CDR3 length equals 15 residues. V lost 0 bases and J 2 bases, leaving 12 bases between the germline ends. In germline, CDR1 is SGDLS, CDR2 YYNGEE. The CDR3 DNA follows: TGTGCCAGCAGCGTAGCTACTGAGGGTCCCTACGAGCAGTACTTC. This gives the protein CASSVATEGPYEQYF.